These T cell receptor beta chains were read from a single sample in a study of T cell responses to AZD1222 COVID-19 vaccine. The method was immunoSEQ multiplex PCR; TCRdb's version includes in-frame clones alone and lacks a portion of them. The data show around 140,000 clones, with about 92% seen just once and about 5% held by the top ten. This specimen consisted of peripheral blood, obtained on day 0 of AZD1222 vaccination. The receptors stem from an adult in good health. Both conserved end residues are part of each CDR3. The order of the fields is V gene, clone size, CDR3 protein. Not every row has a clone size; where given, it reads once, few, many or a size class.

>TRBV19|-
CASSAGGFRDTQYF
>TRBV4-3|-
CASSPGLAGTSTDTQYF
>TRBV5-8|-
CASSLGASGIYNEQFF
>TRBV7-9|-
CASSPRDSVGIDNTEAFF
>TRBV19|-
CASSPPGPVGYTF
>TRBV14|-
CASSPGQGYYEQYF
>TRBV27|-
CASSAGGRGPYGYTF
>TRBV28|-
CASSSPRGGIETQYF
>TRBV6-1|-
CASTSSGSSYNEQFF
>TRBV7-9|-
CASSLGREKLFF
>TRBV5-1|-
CASSSTSGGGKTEAFF
>TRBV4-3|-
CASSQEARDTGRNEQFF
>TRBV6-5|once
CASSRRTGGLTEAFF
>TRBV11-2|-
CASSLDPGTGVEGYTF
>TRBV11-2|-
CASSVTGEPNEKLFF
>TRBV4-1|-
CASSQEVQQYSNQPQHF
>TRBV2|-
CASSVQGGGTDTQYF
>TRBV7-9|-
CASQGGAREGYTF
>TRBV10-2|-
CASSLGPGGGSPLHF
>TRBV6-5|once
CASSYSELYEQYF
>TRBV3-1/TRBV3-2|-
CASSQSRGLGEAFF
>TRBV2|few
CASSVRTVGSQPQHF
>TRBV3-1/TRBV3-2|-
CASSPNPAGTYYEQYF
>TRBV19|-
CASSIPLGPQYF
>TRBV9|-
CASSGRDGLSMNTEAFF
>TRBV7-2|once
CASSPRSTEAFF
>TRBV13|once
CASSHAAGNYNEQFF
>TRBV4-1|-
CASSQEVKATYEQYF
>TRBV11-3|-
CASSLGAGENEQFF
>TRBV19|-
CASSKPGGTRTEAFF
>TRBV2|-
CASSGESVVHYGYTF
>TRBV6-6|-
CASSTSGTGELFF
>TRBV7-2|-
CASSLVRDRDGYTF
>TRBV2|-
CASRDSQETQYF
>TRBV5-1|-
CASSLQGSTGELFF